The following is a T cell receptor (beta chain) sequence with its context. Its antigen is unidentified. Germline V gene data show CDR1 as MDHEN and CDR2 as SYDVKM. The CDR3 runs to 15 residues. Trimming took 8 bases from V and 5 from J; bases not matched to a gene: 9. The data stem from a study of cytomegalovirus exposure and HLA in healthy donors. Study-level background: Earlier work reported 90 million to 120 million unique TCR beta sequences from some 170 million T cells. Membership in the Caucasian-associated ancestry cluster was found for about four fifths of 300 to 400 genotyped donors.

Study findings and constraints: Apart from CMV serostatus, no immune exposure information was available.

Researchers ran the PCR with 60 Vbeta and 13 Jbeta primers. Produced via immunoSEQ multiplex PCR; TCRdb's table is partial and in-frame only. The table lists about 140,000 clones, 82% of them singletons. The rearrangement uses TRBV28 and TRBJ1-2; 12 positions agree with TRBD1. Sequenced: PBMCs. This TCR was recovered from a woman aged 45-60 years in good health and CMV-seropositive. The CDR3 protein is CASRIPGQGAYGYTF. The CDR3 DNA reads TGTGCCAGCCGCATTCCGGGACAGGGGGCATATGGCTACACCTTC.